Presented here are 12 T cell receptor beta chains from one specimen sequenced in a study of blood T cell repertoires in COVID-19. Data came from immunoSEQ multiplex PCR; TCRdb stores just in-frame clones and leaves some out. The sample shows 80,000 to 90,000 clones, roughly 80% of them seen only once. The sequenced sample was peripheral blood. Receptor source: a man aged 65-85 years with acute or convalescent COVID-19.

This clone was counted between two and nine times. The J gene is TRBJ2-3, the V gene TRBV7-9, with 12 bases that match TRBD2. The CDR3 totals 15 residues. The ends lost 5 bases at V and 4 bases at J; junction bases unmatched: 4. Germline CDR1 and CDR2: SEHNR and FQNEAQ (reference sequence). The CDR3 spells CASSASGGAADTQYF. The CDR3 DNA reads TGTGCCAGCAGCGCTAGCGGGGGGGCGGCAGATACGCAGTATTTT.

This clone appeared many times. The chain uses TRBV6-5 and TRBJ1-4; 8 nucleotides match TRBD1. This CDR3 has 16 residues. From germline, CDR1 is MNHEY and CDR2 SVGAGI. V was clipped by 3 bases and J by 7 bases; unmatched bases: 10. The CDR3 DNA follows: TGTGCCAGCAGTTATTCGTTTGACAGGGGAGGTGAAAAACTGTTTTTT. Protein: CASSYSFDRGGEKLFF.

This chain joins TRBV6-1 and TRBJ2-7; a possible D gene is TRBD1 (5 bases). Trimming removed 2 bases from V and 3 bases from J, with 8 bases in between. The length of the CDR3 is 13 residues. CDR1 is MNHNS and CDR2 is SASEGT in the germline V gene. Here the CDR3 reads CASSERRVYEQYF. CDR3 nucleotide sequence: TGTGCCAGCAGTGAACGCAGGGTCTACGAGCAGTACTTC.

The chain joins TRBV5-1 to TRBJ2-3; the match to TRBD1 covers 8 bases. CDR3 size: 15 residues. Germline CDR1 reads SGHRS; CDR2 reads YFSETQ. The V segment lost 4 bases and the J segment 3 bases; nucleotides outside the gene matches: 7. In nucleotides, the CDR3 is TGCGCCAGCAGCACCACAGGGGGAGGTACAGATACGCAGTATTTT. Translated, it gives CASSTTGGGTDTQYF.

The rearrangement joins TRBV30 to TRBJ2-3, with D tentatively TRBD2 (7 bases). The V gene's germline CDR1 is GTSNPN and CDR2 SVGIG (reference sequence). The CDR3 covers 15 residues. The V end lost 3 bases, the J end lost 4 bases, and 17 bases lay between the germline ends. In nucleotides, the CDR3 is TGTGCCTGGAGAGGGGGGGCCGTCCAGGCAGATACGCAGTATTTT. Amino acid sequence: CAWRGGAVQADTQYF.

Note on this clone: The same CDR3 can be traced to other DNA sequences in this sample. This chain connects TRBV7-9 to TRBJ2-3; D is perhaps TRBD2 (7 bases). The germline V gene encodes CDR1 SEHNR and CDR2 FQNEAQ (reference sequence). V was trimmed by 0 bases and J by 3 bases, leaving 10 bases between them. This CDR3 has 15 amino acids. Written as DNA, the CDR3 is TGTGCCAGCAGCTTAGCGGGGGGGCGGACAGATACGCAGTATTTT. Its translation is CASSLAGGRTDTQYF.

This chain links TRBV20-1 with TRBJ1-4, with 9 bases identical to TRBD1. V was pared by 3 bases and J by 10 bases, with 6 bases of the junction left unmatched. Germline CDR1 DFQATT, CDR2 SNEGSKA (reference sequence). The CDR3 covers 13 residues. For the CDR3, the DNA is TGCAGTGCTAGTCGGACAGGGGATGCAAAACTGTTTTTT. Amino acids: CSASRTGDAKLFF.

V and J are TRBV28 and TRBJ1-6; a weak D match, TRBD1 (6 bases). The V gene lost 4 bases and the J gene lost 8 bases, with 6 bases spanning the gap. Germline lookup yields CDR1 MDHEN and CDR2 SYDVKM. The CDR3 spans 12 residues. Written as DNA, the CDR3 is TGTGCCAGCAGTTGGACAGATTCACCCCTCCACTTT. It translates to CASSWTDSPLHF.

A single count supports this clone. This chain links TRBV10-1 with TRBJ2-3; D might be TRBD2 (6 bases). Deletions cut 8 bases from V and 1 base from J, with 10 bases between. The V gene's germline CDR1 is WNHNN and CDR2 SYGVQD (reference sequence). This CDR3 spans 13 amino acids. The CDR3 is CASQGGGTDTQYF. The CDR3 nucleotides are TGCGCCAGCCAAGGCGGGGGCACAGATACGCAGTATTTT.

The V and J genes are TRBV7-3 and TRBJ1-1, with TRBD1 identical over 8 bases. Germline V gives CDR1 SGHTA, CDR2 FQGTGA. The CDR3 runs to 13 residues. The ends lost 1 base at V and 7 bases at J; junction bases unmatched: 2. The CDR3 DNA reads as TGTGCCAGCAGCTTAAGCGGACAGGGTGAAGCTTTCTTT. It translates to CASSLSGQGEAFF.

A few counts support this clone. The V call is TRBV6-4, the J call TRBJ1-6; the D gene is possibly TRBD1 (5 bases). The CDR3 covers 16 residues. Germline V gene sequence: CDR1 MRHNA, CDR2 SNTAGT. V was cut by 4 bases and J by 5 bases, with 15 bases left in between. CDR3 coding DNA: TGTGCCAGCAGTGGCATCTGGGCAGGGCATAATTCACCCCTCCACTTT. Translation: CASSGIWAGHNSPLHF.

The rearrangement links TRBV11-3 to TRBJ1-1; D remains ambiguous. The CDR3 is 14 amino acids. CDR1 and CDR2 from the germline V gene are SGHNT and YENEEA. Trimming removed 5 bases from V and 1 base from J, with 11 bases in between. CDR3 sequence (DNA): TGTGCCAGCAGCCCCCGTAGCACGAACACTGAAGCTTTCTTT. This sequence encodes CASSPRSTNTEAFF.